This T cell receptor beta chain was profiled in a study of beta chain features in type 1 diabetes. CDR1 is SEHNR, CDR2 FQNEAQ, per germline (reference sequence). The V end was cut by 7 bases, the J end by 2 bases, with 18 bases between. The CDR3 sequence is 15 residues long. Of the isolated RNA, all was reverse transcribed, and so the sequenced material was expressed TCRB transcripts. TCRdb's copy holds only in-frame clones and misses some; the assay was immunoSEQ multiplex PCR. This sample has 350,000 to 450,000 clones; roughly 13% occur once, and the top ten carry around 0.0099%. Findings and limits, study-wide: The influence of HLA type on TCRB rearrangement stayed undetermined. For cells with high TCR expression, cDNA sequencing could yield over-representation. Patients and controls would be equally affected if PCR favored shorter templates. Shortening of TCRB CDR3s, moderate but significant, appeared in all four CD4+ subsets of Type 1 diabetes patients.

This clone was seen a few times. Its antigen is unknown. Sorted populations were all over 95% pure. This sequence was found in a woman between 18 and 29 years old with type 1 diabetes. Sequenced: naive CD4+ T cells from blood. The chain recombines TRBV7-9 with TRBJ2-7; tentatively, D is TRBD2 (6 bases). The CDR3 loop reads CASTRAGTPTYEQYF. CDR3 in DNA: TGTGCCAGCACTAGAGCCGGGACTCCAACCTACGAGCAGTACTTC.